One and the same sample provided the 27 T cell receptor beta chains below, sequenced in a study of blood T cell repertoires in COVID-19. The table came from immunoSEQ multiplex PCR; TCRdb's copy has only in-frame clones and leaves some out. This sample has about 240,000 clones; around 84% occur once, and the top ten carry 3.4%. Sequencing input: peripheral blood. The receptor source for this set is a woman younger than 35 with acute or convalescent COVID-19.

The J gene is TRBJ2-3, the V gene TRBV5-1, with 9 bases fitting TRBD2. CDR1 and CDR2 (germline): SGHRS, YFSETQ. J gave up 5 bases and V 0 bases, and 4 bases lay outside the gene matches. The length of the CDR3 is 15 residues. The CDR3 region has the DNA TGCGCCAGCAGCTTGGCCGGCGGGAGGGGAGATACGCAGTATTTT. Residues: CASSLAGGRGDTQYF.

The chain carries TRBV7-2 and TRBJ1-2; 7 bases line up with TRBD1. CDR1 and CDR2 from the germline V gene are SGHTA and FQGNSA. Trimming cost V 7 bases and J 2 bases; bases outside gene matches: 10. This CDR3 has 15 amino acids. The CDR3 spells CASTHLDRMNYGYTF. The CDR3, as DNA: TGTGCCAGCACCCACTTGGACAGGATGAACTATGGCTACACCTTC.

V and J are TRBV3-1 (or the pseudogene TRBV3-2) and TRBJ1-1; weak D call: TRBD1 (6 bases). The germline V gene has CDR1 LGHDT and CDR2 YNNKEL (reference sequence). V dropped 5 bases and J dropped 4 bases, with 17 bases sitting between them. The CDR3 runs to 15 residues. The CDR3: CASSSPGEGITEAFF. The CDR3 DNA reads TGTGCCAGCAGCTCCCCAGGGGAGGGGATCACTGAAGCTTTCTTT.

The chain combines TRBV15 with TRBJ2-1; 8 bases map to TRBD2. The CDR3 runs 15 residues. The trim removed 7 bases at V and 6 bases at J, leaving 11 bases unmatched. The V gene's germline CDR1 is LNHNV and CDR2 YYDKDF (reference sequence). Here the CDR3 reads CATTKLTSEFNEQFF. The CDR3 DNA reads as TGTGCCACCACCAAACTGACTAGCGAGTTCAATGAGCAGTTCTTC.

The J gene is TRBJ2-7, the V gene TRBV5-4; perhaps TRBD2 as D (5 bases). This CDR3 is 13 amino acids long. Germline CDR1 SGHNT, CDR2 YYREEE (reference sequence). V lost 6 bases and J 1 base, leaving 11 bases between the germline ends. The CDR3 DNA is TGTGCCAGCACCCCCCCGGGATCCTACGAGCAGTACTTC. Residues: CASTPPGSYEQYF.

The V gene is TRBV2, the J gene TRBJ2-1, with D maybe TRBD2 (6 bases). The ends were cut back, 6 bases at V and 3 bases at J, with 12 bases in the middle. The CDR3 consists of 14 residues. Germline V gene data show CDR1 as SNHLY and CDR2 as FYNNEI. CDR3 bases: TGTGCCAGCAGGGCTCTGGGGGGCTACAATGAGCAGTTCTTC. It specifies CASRALGGYNEQFF.

This clone was found a few times. The rearrangement uses TRBV11-2 and TRBJ2-4, with TRBD2 identical over 12 bases. Germline V gene data show CDR1 as SGHAT and CDR2 as FQNNGV. With V trimmed by 2 bases and J by 1 base, 9 bases remained unmatched. The CDR3 is 19 amino acids. The CDR3 region has the DNA TGTGCCAGCAGCTTACGGACTAGCGGGACCCGGTCGGCCAAAAACATTCAGTACTTC. Translating it yields CASSLRTSGTRSAKNIQYF.

This clone was counted a few times. The chain joins TRBV19 to TRBJ2-2; D might be TRBD1 (6 bases). The V end lost 0 bases, the J end lost 5 bases, and 13 bases lay between the germline ends. The CDR3 sequence is 16 residues long. The germline gives CDR1 LNHDA, CDR2 SQIVND (reference sequence). The CDR3 DNA follows: TGTGCCAGTAGTATAGACCAGACAGGTCCGACCGGGGAGCTGTTTTTT. Translated, it gives CASSIDQTGPTGELFF.

The rearrangement joins TRBV7-6 to TRBJ2-5, with TRBD1 matching over 7 bases. J lost 2 bases, V lost 5 bases, and 11 bases had no gene match. CDR1 and CDR2 (germline): SGHVS, FNYEAQ. The CDR3 consists of 16 residues. CDR3 amino acids: CASSRSKTGPQETQYF. The DNA of the CDR3 is TGTGCCAGCAGCCGAAGTAAGACAGGGCCACAAGAGACCCAGTACTTC. Looking up the rest from reference TRBV7-6 and TRBJ2-5 gives the full variable domain: GAGVSQSPRYKVTKRGQDVALRCDPISGHVSLYWYRQALGQGPEFLTYFNYEAQQDKSGLPNDRFSAERPEGSISTLTIQRTEQRDSAMYRCASSRSKTGPQETQYFGPGTRLLVL.

The chain has TRBV7-2 and TRBJ2-7, with 8 bases identical to TRBD2. Germline values: CDR1 SGHTA, CDR2 FQGNSA. The CDR3 totals 15 residues. V shed 4 bases and J 7 bases; nucleotides not matched to a gene: 12. The CDR3 coding sequence is TGTGCCAGCAGCTGGAGCGGGAGCCCGGTGGGGGAGCAGTACTTC. Translated, it gives CASSWSGSPVGEQYF.

The CDR3 DNA is TGTGCCAGCAGTGAAAGAAGCGGCTATGGCTACACCTTC. Encoded protein: CASSERSGYGYTF. V usage is TRBV6-1 and J usage is TRBJ1-2, with no clear D. This CDR3 contains 13 residues. Per germline, CDR1 MNHNS and CDR2 SASEGT. Trimming stripped 2 bases from V and 4 bases from J, with 8 bases between.

The chain combines TRBV18 with TRBJ2-7; maybe TRBD1 (5 bases). V dropped 2 bases and J dropped 3 bases, with 8 bases sitting between them. The CDR3 loop spans 13 amino acids. The germline V gene encodes CDR1 KGHSH and CDR2 LQKENI. The CDR3 DNA sequence: TGTGCCAGCTCACCAGAAGACAGCTACGAGCAGTACTTC. Translating it yields CASSPEDSYEQYF.

This clone was found once. The chain combines TRBV11-1 with TRBJ1-3; D call uncertain. Trimming stripped 0 bases from V and 3 bases from J, with 9 bases between. The CDR3 extends over 15 amino acids. Germline V gene lookup returns CDR1 SGHAT and CDR2 FQDESV (reference sequence). DNA for the CDR3: TGTGCCAGCAGCTTAGCGTCGAGCCTTGGAAACACCATATATTTT. As protein: CASSLASSLGNTIYF.

The count of this clone is one. The chain joins TRBV10-3 to TRBJ2-3; TRBD2 aligns across 9 bases. Germline V CDR1 and CDR2: ENHRY, SYGVKD. The CDR3 contains 15 residues. The V segment lost 7 bases and the J segment 2 bases; nucleotides outside the gene matches: 7. The CDR3 DNA follows: TGTGCCATCACCGCGGGAGGGAAACTCACAGATACGCAGTATTTT. This gives the protein CAITAGGKLTDTQYF.

This clone was found a few times. V is TRBV3-1 (or the pseudogene TRBV3-2) and J is TRBJ1-3; 8 bases are a match to TRBD1. From germline, CDR1 is LGHDT and CDR2 YNNKEL (reference sequence). V lost 6 bases to trimming and J lost 4 bases; unmatched junction nucleotides: 2. This CDR3 is 13 amino acids long. The CDR3: CASRGQGGNTIYF. The CDR3 DNA follows: TGTGCCAGCAGAGGACAGGGAGGAAACACCATATATTTT.

The rearrangement uses TRBV25-1 and TRBJ2-3; D is perhaps TRBD1 (5 bases). Trimming took 4 bases from V and 2 from J, leaving 13 bases between them. Per germline, CDR1 MGHDK and CDR2 SYGVNS. The CDR3 runs 15 residues. In DNA form, the CDR3 reads TGTGCCAGCAGTGCGCCCAGGGTTGACACAGATACGCAGTATTTT. This gives the protein CASSAPRVDTDTQYF.

This chain links TRBV30 with TRBJ2-7; 9 bases line up with TRBD1. J gave up 4 bases and V 3 bases, and 7 bases lay outside the gene matches. This CDR3 has 14 amino acids. CDR1 GTSNPN and CDR2 SVGIG come from the germline V gene (reference sequence). In DNA, the CDR3 is TGTGCCTGGAGGAAACAGGGGGCAGGATACGAGCAGTACTTC. This codes for CAWRKQGAGYEQYF.

V and J are TRBV27 and TRBJ1-1; TRBD1 is a possible D gene (5 bases). The CDR3 is 15 residues long. Germline CDR1 and CDR2: MNHEY and SMNVEV (reference sequence). V was trimmed by 0 bases and J by 3 bases, leaving 11 bases between them. CDR3 coding DNA: TGTGCCAGCAGTTTATCCCTCGGAGGGGACACTGAAGCTTTCTTT. It yields the protein CASSLSLGGDTEAFF.

The chain couples TRBV4-3 to TRBJ1-6; D gene unclear. V lost 0 bases, J lost 5 bases, and 14 bases lay in between. CDR1 LGHNA and CDR2 YSLEER come from the germline V gene. The CDR3 is 17 amino acids. CDR3 nucleotides: TGCGCCAGCAGCCAAGATCGAGTGGCGGTCGATAATTCACCCCTCCACTTT. Translation gives CASSQDRVAVDNSPLHF.

This clone was detected ten times or more. This chain uses TRBV2 with TRBJ1-5; 7 bases line up with TRBD1. The CDR3 has 14 amino acids. CDR1 SNHLY and CDR2 FYNNEI come from the germline V gene. The ends lost 6 bases at V and 4 bases at J; junction bases unmatched: 6. CDR3 loop: CASRGDSRNQPQHF. CDR3 nucleotide sequence: TGTGCCAGCAGGGGGGACAGTAGAAATCAGCCCCAGCATTTT. The full variable domain, its missing parts supplied by reference TRBV2 and TRBJ1-5, is EPEVTQTPSHQVTQMGQEVILRCVPISNHLYFYWYRQILGQKVEFLVSFYNNEISEKSEIFDDQFSVERPDGSNFTLKIRSTKLEDSAMYFCASRGDSRNQPQHFGDGTRLSIL.

The gene calls are TRBV7-3 and TRBJ2-2, with 8 bases that match TRBD2. Trimming at V came to 4 bases and at J to 4 bases, leaving 11 bases not matched to a gene. Germline-derived CDR1 and CDR2 are SGHTA and FQGTGA. There are 17 residues in the CDR3. CDR3 in DNA: TGTGCCAGCAGCTATGAGGAGCGGGAGCTGGGCACCGGGGAGCTGTTTTTT. Translation gives CASSYEERELGTGELFF.

Here the CDR3 reads CASSLPLAPGGEKLFF. The CDR3, as DNA: TGTGCCAGCAGCTTACCCCTTGCACCAGGGGGTGAAAAACTGTTTTTT. The chain couples TRBV7-9 to TRBJ1-4; TRBD1 aligns across 7 bases. Germline V lookup: CDR1 SEHNR, CDR2 FQNEAQ (reference sequence). J gave up 7 bases and V 2 bases, and 10 bases lay outside the gene matches. The CDR3 is 16 residues long. The full variable domain, its missing parts supplied by reference TRBV7-9 and TRBJ1-4, is DTGVSQNPRHKITKRGQNVTFRCDPISEHNRLYWYRQTLGQGPEFLTYFQNEAQLEKSRLLSDRFSAERPKGSFSTLEIQRTEQGDSAMYLCASSLPLAPGGEKLFFGSGTQLSVL.

V gene TRBV6-5 combines with J gene TRBJ1-6; D remains unclear. Germline CDR1 MNHEY, CDR2 SVGAGI. The CDR3 is 14 amino acids. Trimming pared 2 bases from V and 9 bases from J, leaving 11 bases between. CDR3 coding DNA: TGTGCCAGCAGTTACGTTCTCGGGTCTTCACCCCTCCACTTT. This encodes CASSYVLGSSPLHF.

This clone was counted only a few times. V and J are TRBV28 and TRBJ2-1; D gene unclear. Germline CDR1 reads MDHEN; CDR2 reads SYDVKM. V was clipped by 1 base and J by 3 bases, with 10 bases between them. CDR3 length: 15 amino acids. CDR3 in DNA: TGTGCCAGCAGTTTATTGCGGTTAGACTACAATGAGCAGTTCTTC. Amino acid sequence: CASSLLRLDYNEQFF. The full variable domain, completed using reference TRBV28 and TRBJ2-1, is DVKVTQSSRYLVKRTGEKVFLECVQDMDHENMFWYRQDPGLGLRLIYFSYDVKMKEKGDIPEGYSVSREKKERFSLILESASTNQTSMYLCASSLLRLDYNEQFFGPGTRLTVL.

The V gene is TRBV19, the J gene TRBJ1-5; 9 bases line up with TRBD1. The CDR3 extends over 15 amino acids. The V and J ends lost 6 bases and 1 base, in that order; junction bases with no gene match: 4. Germline CDR1 is LNHDA and CDR2 is SQIVND (reference sequence). The DNA for the CDR3 is TGTGCCAGTAGCCTACAGGGGGCGAGCAATCAGCCCCAGCATTTT. It codes for CASSLQGASNQPQHF.

This rearrangement joins TRBV6-5 to TRBJ2-1, with D possibly being TRBD1 (6 bases). The CDR3 sequence is 14 residues long. Germline V gives CDR1 MNHEY, CDR2 SVGAGI. Trimming took off 0 bases at V and 9 bases at J, with 12 bases between the two ends. DNA for the CDR3: TGTGCCAGCAGTTACTCGTTCCAGGGGAGTGAGCAGTTCTTC. It encodes CASSYSFQGSEQFF.

Points on this clone: Other nucleotide sequences from this sample produce the same CDR3. J is TRBJ2-5 and V is TRBV10-1; possibly TRBD1 for D (5 bases). CDR1 and CDR2 from the germline V gene are WNHNN and SYGVQD (reference sequence). The CDR3 covers 13 residues. Trimming removed 2 bases at V and 2 bases at J, with 6 bases between. For the CDR3, the DNA is TGCGCCAGCAGTGAGGACAGACAAGAGACCCAGTACTTC. Its protein is CASSEDRQETQYF.